The 25 T cell receptor beta chains reported below all come from one sample, sequenced in a study of blood T cell repertoires in COVID-19. The repertoire was sequenced with immunoSEQ multiplex PCR; TCRdb's copy has only in-frame clones and lacks some. The sample consists of about 250,000 clones, about nine tenths of them appearing once. The sample consisted of PBMCs or T cells enriched from blood (not recorded which). Every receptor here comes from a middle-aged man who had recovered from COVID-19.

The chain combines TRBV7-8 with TRBJ2-1; the match to TRBD2 covers 8 bases. The germline V gene has CDR1 SGHVS and CDR2 FQNEAQ. This CDR3 contains 17 residues. After removal of 5 bases from V and 7 bases from J, the junction contained 16 bases not matched to a gene. CDR3 sequence (DNA): TGTGCCAGCAGCCCCTTAAGTTTAGCGGGATTGGTTAATGAGCAGTTCTTC. The encoded protein is CASSPLSLAGLVNEQFF.

The rearrangement links TRBV28 to TRBJ1-2, with 8 positions matching TRBD1. V trimming: 2 bases; J trimming: 4 bases; junction bases outside the gene matches: 6. The germline V gene has CDR1 MDHEN and CDR2 SYDVKM. CDR3 length equals 15 residues. The CDR3 DNA follows: TGTGCCAGCAGTTTAGACGTCGGGACAGGCTATGGCTACACCTTC. Amino acids: CASSLDVGTGYGYTF.

The V gene is TRBV15, the J gene TRBJ2-7; TRBD2 might be the D (6 bases). The germline gives CDR1 LNHNV, CDR2 YYDKDF (reference sequence). The V gene lost 5 bases and the J gene lost 3 bases, with 17 bases spanning the gap. This CDR3 region has 15 residues. The CDR3 loop is CATSLRTIFDYEQYF. The CDR3, as DNA: TGTGCCACCAGCTTACGGACTATCTTCGACTACGAGCAGTACTTC.

The J gene is TRBJ1-6, the V gene TRBV5-1; unclear D gene. Germline CDR1 reads SGHRS; CDR2 reads YFSETQ. The CDR3 extends over 14 amino acids. V was cut by 1 base and J by 6 bases, with 8 bases left in between. DNA for the CDR3: TGCGCCAGCAGCTTGCCCCACACTAATTCACCCCTCCACTTT. This sequence encodes CASSLPHTNSPLHF.

This chain joins TRBV6-2 or TRBV6-3 and TRBJ1-2, with D perhaps TRBD1 (5 bases). V was pared by 6 bases and J by 4 bases, with 12 bases between. The CDR3 runs 13 residues. Germline V gene lookup returns CDR1 MNHEY and CDR2 SVGEGT. CDR3 sequence: CASSSSTVYGYTF. DNA of the CDR3: TGTGCCAGCAGCTCCTCGACAGTCTATGGCTACACCTTC.

This chain joins TRBV30 and TRBJ1-5; D is undetermined. V gave up 0 bases and J gave up 1 base, with 7 bases separating them. Germline CDR1 and CDR2: GTSNPN and SVGIG (reference sequence). The CDR3 is made up of 14 amino acids. The CDR3 is CAWSVLESNQPQHF. CDR3 DNA: TGTGCCTGGAGTGTACTCGAGAGCAATCAGCCCCAGCATTTT.

V and J are TRBV19 and TRBJ2-6; 9 bases map to TRBD1. The CDR3 length is 18 residues. The ends lost 7 bases at V and 0 bases at J; junction bases unmatched: 10. Germline CDR1 reads LNHDA; CDR2 reads SQIVND (reference sequence). CDR3 amino acids: CASKRGTGTFSGANVLTF. The CDR3 DNA sequence: TGTGCCAGTAAACGTGGGACAGGGACCTTCTCTGGGGCCAACGTCCTGACTTTC.

As for this clone: Other DNA sequences within the sample encode an identical CDR3. In DNA form, the CDR3 reads TGTGCCAGCAGCTTGGGCGGACAAGAGACCCAGTACTTC. This sequence encodes CASSLGGQETQYF. The V call is TRBV5-5, the J call TRBJ2-5; D remains ambiguous. Germline-derived CDR1 and CDR2 are SGHKS and YYEKEE (reference sequence). The CDR3 runs 13 residues. Trimming removed 0 bases from V and 2 bases from J, with 5 bases in between. The full variable domain, completed using reference TRBV5-5 and TRBJ2-5, is DAGVTQSPTHLIKTRGQQVTLRCSPISGHKSVSWYQQVLGQGPQFIFQYYEKEERGRGNFPDRFSARQFPNYSSELNVNALLLGDSALYLCASSLGGQETQYFGPGTRLLVL.

The chain employs TRBV19 and TRBJ2-7, with 10 nucleotides matching TRBD2. CDR1 is LNHDA and CDR2 is SQIVND in the germline V gene (reference sequence). The CDR3 totals 12 residues. The V and J ends lost 11 bases and 3 bases, in that order; junction bases with no gene match: 4. The DNA of the CDR3 is TGTGCCTCAGCGGGAGGGAACTACGAGCAGTACTTC. Translated, it gives CASAGGNYEQYF.

This rearrangement joins TRBV2 to TRBJ2-2, with TRBD2 matching 7 bases. The CDR3 sequence is 19 residues long. CDR1 is SNHLY, CDR2 FYNNEI, per germline. V lost 3 bases and J lost 0; bases outside the gene matches: 13. The chain's CDR3 is CASSDPPTSRRSNTGELFF. CDR3 bases: TGTGCCAGCAGTGACCCACCGACTAGCAGAAGATCGAACACCGGGGAGCTGTTTTTT.

The genes are TRBV19 and TRBJ2-2; 9 bases fit TRBD1. Germline CDR1 and CDR2: LNHDA and SQIVND (reference sequence). V lost 7 bases and J lost 3; bases outside the gene matches: 9. The CDR3 is 16 residues long. CDR3 sequence reads: CASTPGQGTYTGELFF. The CDR3 DNA sequence: TGTGCCAGTACCCCTGGACAGGGGACTTACACCGGGGAGCTGTTTTTT. Using reference TRBV19 and TRBJ2-2 for the parts outside the CDR3, the full variable domain is DGGITQSPKYLFRKEGQNVTLSCEQNLNHDAMYWYRQDPGQGLRLIYYSQIVNDFQKGDIAEGYSVSREKKESFPLTVTSAQKNPTAFYLCASTPGQGTYTGELFFGEGSRLTVL.

The rearrangement joins TRBV6-5 to TRBJ2-7; D is possibly TRBD2 (5 bases). The CDR3 runs to 14 residues. The germline gives CDR1 MNHEY, CDR2 SVGAGI. The V and J ends lost 5 bases and 1 base respectively, with 12 bases between them. CDR3 sequence: CASSTRSGSYEQYF. The CDR3, as DNA: TGTGCCAGCAGTACGAGAAGCGGATCCTACGAGCAGTACTTC.

Points on this clone: Additional DNA sequences in this sample encode the identical CDR3. The chain uses TRBV18 and TRBJ2-3; D not certain. Trimming removed 6 bases at V and 0 bases at J, with 7 bases between. Germline V gene data show CDR1 as KGHSH and CDR2 as LQKENI. This CDR3 has 13 residues. DNA of the CDR3: TGTGCCAGCTCTCCTTCTAGCACAGATACGCAGTATTTT. It codes for CASSPSSTDTQYF.

The chain carries TRBV7-6 and TRBJ1-5; tentative D call: TRBD1 (5 bases). The CDR3 loop spans 16 amino acids. V was shortened by 5 bases and J by 6 bases, with 20 bases between the two germline ends. In germline, CDR1 is SGHVS, CDR2 FNYEAQ. The CDR3 coding sequence is TGTGCCAGCAGCCGCAAATTGGGGGGGAAGCTTCAGCCCCAGCATTTT. Amino acid sequence: CASSRKLGGKLQPQHF.

The V call is TRBV28, the J call TRBJ2-7; 12 positions agree with TRBD1. Looked up from germline, CDR1 is MDHEN and CDR2 is SYDVKM. The CDR3 runs to 15 residues. V shed 6 bases, J shed 2 bases, and the junction held 5 bases outside the gene matches. CDR3 nucleotide sequence: TGTGCCAGCAGACTTGGGACAGGGGGCCCCTACGAGCAGTACTTC. It specifies CASRLGTGGPYEQYF.

This clone was detected once. The chain is built from TRBV27 and TRBJ1-4, with 11 bases lining up with TRBD1. The germline V gene has CDR1 MNHEY and CDR2 SMNVEV (reference sequence). This CDR3 is 15 amino acids long. V lost 5 bases to trimming and J lost 8 bases; unmatched junction nucleotides: 7. The CDR3 loop reads CASSPGQGAGEKLFF. CDR3 nucleotide sequence: TGTGCCAGCAGTCCCGGACAGGGGGCGGGAGAAAAACTGTTTTTT.

J is TRBJ2-1 and V is TRBV20-1; weak D call: TRBD2 (5 bases). This CDR3 contains 11 residues. The V gene lost 6 bases and the J gene lost 8 bases, with 11 bases spanning the gap. Germline lookup yields CDR1 DFQATT and CDR2 SNEGSKA (reference sequence). The CDR3 DNA sequence: TGCAGTGCCGCCAAGCGGCATGAGCAGTTCTTC. Amino acids: CSAAKRHEQFF.

This rearrangement joins TRBV21-1 to TRBJ1-5; TRBD1 was called by the table and not checked on the DNA. TRBV21-1 is deemed a pseudogene. The CDR3 is made up of 17 amino acids. The CDR3 DNA reads as TGTGCCAGCAGCTCAACTCGGGGACAGGGAGTCAATCAGCCCCAGCATTTT. It translates to CASSSTRGQGVNQPQHF.

V and J are TRBV6-1 and TRBJ2-3; D gene uncertain. This CDR3 spans 14 amino acids. Germline V gene data show CDR1 as MNHNS and CDR2 as SASEGT. V lost 1 base to trimming and J lost 2 bases, with 7 bases between them. The CDR3 nucleotides read TGTGCCAGCAGTGAAGTTGACTTCACAGATACGCAGTATTTT. This encodes CASSEVDFTDTQYF.

This clone was recorded many times. The chain links TRBV6-2 or TRBV6-3 to TRBJ1-5, with TRBD1 identical over 9 bases. V lost 0 bases, J lost 4 bases, and 4 bases stayed unmatched. Per germline, CDR1 MNHEY and CDR2 SVGEGT. This CDR3 is built from 16 residues. The CDR3 region is CASSYSLDRGNQPQHF. The CDR3 DNA reads as TGTGCCAGCAGTTACTCCTTGGACAGGGGTAATCAGCCCCAGCATTTT.

This rearrangement joins TRBV7-6 to TRBJ2-5; 8 bases are shared with TRBD1. Trimming cost V 1 base and J 5 bases; bases outside gene matches: 6. Germline lookup yields CDR1 SGHVS and CDR2 FNYEAQ. The CDR3 covers 15 residues. In nucleotides, the CDR3 is TGTGCCAGCAGCTTAGTGTGGACAGGGTGGGAGACCCAGTACTTC. Its translation is CASSLVWTGWETQYF. The whole variable domain, remainder taken from reference TRBV7-6 and TRBJ2-5, is GAGVSQSPRYKVTKRGQDVALRCDPISGHVSLYWYRQALGQGPEFLTYFNYEAQQDKSGLPNDRFSAERPEGSISTLTIQRTEQRDSAMYRCASSLVWTGWETQYFGPGTRLLVL.

This clone was counted between two and nine times. The chain is built from TRBV6-5 and TRBJ1-4; 8 nucleotides agree with TRBD1. The trim removed 6 bases at V and 10 bases at J, leaving 10 bases unmatched. Germline CDR1 is MNHEY and CDR2 is SVGAGI. The CDR3 contains 14 residues. The CDR3: CASSDDRGGGKLFF. The CDR3 coding sequence is TGTGCCAGCAGCGACGACAGGGGAGGGGGAAAACTGTTTTTT.

The rearrangement uses TRBV9 and TRBJ2-1; D perhaps matches TRBD2 (5 bases). CDR1 and CDR2 from the germline V gene are SGDLS and YYNGEE. This CDR3 region has 15 residues. V lost 4 bases to trimming and J lost 4 bases, with 15 bases between them. The CDR3 DNA reads as TGTGCCAGCAGCTCCGGGGTAGTTCAGTACAATGAGCAGTTCTTC. Translation: CASSSGVVQYNEQFF.

This chain uses TRBV7-9 with TRBJ2-1; D uncertain. Germline CDR1 SEHNR, CDR2 FQNEAQ (reference sequence). Trimming stripped 1 base from V and 7 bases from J, with 11 bases between. This CDR3 is built from 14 residues. The CDR3 is CASSLGPSRNEQFF. CDR3 nucleotide sequence: TGTGCCAGCAGCTTAGGTCCTAGTAGGAATGAGCAGTTCTTC.

The chain uses TRBV2 and TRBJ1-5; D may be TRBD1 (6 bases). Trimming cost V 3 bases and J 4 bases, with 10 bases left between them. The CDR3 runs to 14 residues. Germline loops: CDR1 SNHLY, CDR2 FYNNEI. The CDR3 is CASSDFRGNQPQHF. The CDR3, as DNA: TGTGCCAGCAGTGATTTCAGGGGTAATCAGCCCCAGCATTTT.